Following are 15 T cell receptor beta chains from one sample sequenced in a study of regulatory T cells in long-lasting Graves disease. Time point: persistent/refractory GD, antithyroid drugs over 5 years with positive TRAb. TCR sequences were obtained from RNA taken from PBMCs. Arm-PCR of CDR3 regions and iRepertoire HTBI primers were used to build TCR beta libraries. TCRdb ran MiXCR on the multiplex PCR reads and lists one entry per CDR3 protein. Here the sample spans a few hundred thousand distinct CDR3 sequences, about 25% being singletons. The specimen comprised peripheral blood mononuclear cells (PBMCs), sampled when the disease was refractory, from a patient treated with antithyroid drugs. These receptors came from a female donor with Graves disease.

At least ten counts were recorded for this clonotype. The chain links TRBV11-2 to TRBJ2-7; 8 nucleotides align to TRBD2. The ends lost 6 bases at V and 5 bases at J; junction bases unmatched: 15. The germline CDR1 and CDR2 sequences are SGHAT and FQNNGV. The CDR3 length is 16 residues. The CDR3 is CASSFIAGGRTHEQYF. The DNA of the CDR3 is TGTGCCAGCAGTTTTATTGCTGGCGGGAGGACCCACGAGCAGTACTTC.

Turning to this clonotype: The junction departs from the called germline gene at one end, perhaps through a read error. This chain uses TRBV20-1 with TRBJ1-1; a possible D gene is TRBD1 (6 bases). Germline V gives CDR1 DFQATT, CDR2 SNEGSKA (reference sequence). This CDR3 spans 14 amino acids. The CDR3 coding sequence is TGCAGTACTAGAGACCACAGGGCGAACACTGAAGCTTTCTTT. This encodes CSTRDHRANTEAFF.

This clonotype appeared a few times. The gene calls are TRBV6-5 and TRBJ2-7; D possibly corresponds to TRBD1 (5 bases). Germline V gene lookup returns CDR1 MNHEY and CDR2 SVGAGI. V gave up 2 bases and J gave up 2 bases, with 16 bases separating them. The CDR3 runs 16 residues. The CDR3 DNA reads as TGTGCCAGCAGTTACCGAAGCCTTGGGGCCCCCTACGAGCAGTACTTC. Its protein is CASSYRSLGAPYEQYF.

As to this clonotype: This may be a read error: a much more frequent sequence differs by one nucleotide. The chain uses TRBV15 and TRBJ2-1; 8 bases match TRBD2. Per germline, CDR1 LNHNV and CDR2 YYDKDF (reference sequence). CDR3 size: 15 residues. CDR3 sequence (DNA): TGTGCCACCAGCGAAGTAGCGGGATCCTACAATAAGCAGTTCTTC. This codes for CATSEVAGSYNKQFF.

This chain links TRBV30 with TRBJ2-7; TRBD1 aligns across 9 bases. The germline V gene encodes CDR1 GTSNPN and CDR2 SVGIG (reference sequence). This CDR3 spans 14 amino acids. J lost 3 bases, V lost 2 bases, and 5 bases had no gene match. The CDR3, as DNA: TGTGCCTGGAGTAGGGGACAGGGAAACTACGAGCAGTACTTC. It is translated as CAWSRGQGNYEQYF.

The CDR3 here is CASSQDWHSLRADEKLFF. CDR3 coding DNA: TGCGCCAGCAGCCAAGACTGGCACAGTCTCCGAGCGGACGAAAAACTGTTTTTT. The chain carries TRBV4-3 and TRBJ1-4, with unresolved D. Germline CDR1 reads LGHNA; CDR2 reads YSLEER. Trimming removed 0 bases at V and 8 bases at J, with 22 bases between. The CDR3 runs to 18 residues.

The table lists this clonotype with many counts. The chain employs TRBV2 and TRBJ2-5, with 10 bases identical to TRBD2. The CDR3 loop spans 15 amino acids. J was trimmed by 4 bases and V by 3 bases; bases with no gene match: 5. The germline CDR1 and CDR2 sequences are SNHLY and FYNNEI. The CDR3 bases are TGTGCCAGCAGTGAGGAAGCGGGAGGGTTAGAGACCCAGTACTTC. This codes for CASSEEAGGLETQYF.

Worth noting for this clonotype: This may be a read error, as it is one base from a much larger clone. The V gene is TRBV2, the J gene TRBJ2-2; TRBD1 matches at 8 bases. J was trimmed by 2 bases and V by 9 bases; bases with no gene match: 5. CDR3 size: 14 residues. The V gene's germline CDR1 is SNHLY and CDR2 FYNNEI. CDR3 in DNA: TGTGCCAGTCGACAGGGGAGTAACACCGGGGAGCTGTTTTTT. Translation gives CASRQGSNTGELFF.

In its sample, this clonotype was seen a few times. The CDR3 bases are TGTGCCTGGCGGGGACACCCCTTAGGAGCCCTCCACTTT. Its translation: CAWRGHPLGALHF. The chain is built from TRBV30 and TRBJ1-6, with D possibly being TRBD1 (6 bases). The V end lost 5 bases, the J end lost 14 bases, and 19 bases lay between the germline ends. The germline CDR1 and CDR2 sequences are GTSNPN and SVGIG (reference sequence). The CDR3 runs 13 residues. Variable domain in full (rest from reference TRBV30 and TRBJ1-6): SQTIHQWPATLVQPVGSPLSLECTVEGTSNPNLYWYRQAAGRGLQLLFYSVGIGQISSEVPQNLSASRPQDRQFILSSKKLLLSDSGFYLCAWRGHPLGALHFGNGTRLTVT.

The chain links TRBV7-2 to TRBJ2-7; TRBD2 matches at 13 bases. The V gene end was trimmed by 0 bases and the J gene end by 7 bases; junction bases not matched to a gene: 6. This CDR3 contains 16 residues. From germline, CDR1 is SGHTA and CDR2 FQGNSA. The CDR3 sequence is CASSLAGTSGILEQYF. DNA for the CDR3: TGTGCCAGCAGCTTAGCGGGGACTAGCGGGATCCTAGAGCAGTACTTC.

The rearrangement links TRBV6-1 to TRBJ2-3; TRBD2 might be the D (6 bases). Germline V gives CDR1 MNHNS, CDR2 SASEGT. The CDR3 length is 16 residues. Deletions cut 0 bases from V and 3 bases from J, with 13 bases between. The CDR3 loop is CASSEALQEGTDTQYF. The CDR3 DNA follows: TGTGCCAGCAGTGAAGCGCTTCAGGAGGGGACAGATACGCAGTATTTT.

The chain is built from TRBV29-1 and TRBJ2-7; D possibly uses TRBD1 or TRBD2 (6 bases each). The germline V gene has CDR1 SQVTM and CDR2 ANQGSEA. V was trimmed by 6 bases and J by 3 bases, leaving 18 bases between them. The CDR3 runs 14 residues. The CDR3 protein is CSVRSRGAIYEQYF. The DNA of the CDR3 is TGCAGCGTCCGTTCAAGGGGGGCCATCTACGAGCAGTACTTC.

The V and J genes are TRBV15 and TRBJ1-2; D is uncertain. The CDR3 has 14 amino acids. V lost 3 bases and J 8 bases, leaving 16 bases between the germline ends. The germline V gene has CDR1 LNHNV and CDR2 YYDKDF (reference sequence). The CDR3 sequence is CATSSFEEAEGYTF. The CDR3 DNA reads as TGTGCCACCAGCAGCTTCGAGGAGGCAGAGGGCTACACCTTC.

As regards this clonotype: Relative to the germline gene, one junction end is altered; a read error may explain this. The chain recombines TRBV6-9 with TRBJ2-3; 10 bases fit TRBD2. From germline, CDR1 is MNHGY and CDR2 SVAAGI. The CDR3 loop spans 16 amino acids. CDR3 sequence reads: CANSSDLAGATDTQYF. For the CDR3, the DNA is TGTGCCAACAGTTCAGACCTAGCGGGAGCAACAGATACGCAGTATTTT.

The chain carries TRBV20-1 and TRBJ2-7; TRBD1 agrees at 7 bases. This CDR3 has 14 residues. CDR1 is DFQATT and CDR2 is SNEGSKA in the germline V gene (reference sequence). V dropped 0 bases and J dropped 2; count of bases not matched to a gene: 4. The DNA of the CDR3 is TGCAGTGCTAGAGATCCACAGGGGACCTACGAGCAGTACTTC. It codes for CSARDPQGTYEQYF.